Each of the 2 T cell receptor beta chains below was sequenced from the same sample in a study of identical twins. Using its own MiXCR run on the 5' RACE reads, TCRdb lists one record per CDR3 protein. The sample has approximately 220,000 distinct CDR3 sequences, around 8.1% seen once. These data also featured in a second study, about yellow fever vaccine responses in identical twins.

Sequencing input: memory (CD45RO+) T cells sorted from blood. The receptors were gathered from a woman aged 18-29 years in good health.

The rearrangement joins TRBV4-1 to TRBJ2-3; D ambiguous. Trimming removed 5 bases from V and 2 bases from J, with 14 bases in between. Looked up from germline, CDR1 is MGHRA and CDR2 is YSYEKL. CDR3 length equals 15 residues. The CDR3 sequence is CASSSGPTYTDTQYF. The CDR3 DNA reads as TGCGCCAGCAGCTCGGGTCCGACTTACACAGATACGCAGTATTTT.

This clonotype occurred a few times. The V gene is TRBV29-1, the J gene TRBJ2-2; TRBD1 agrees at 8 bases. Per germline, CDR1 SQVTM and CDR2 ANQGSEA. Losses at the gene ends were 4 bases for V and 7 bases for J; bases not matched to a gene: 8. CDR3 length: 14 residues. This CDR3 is CSVGWTGSFGELFF. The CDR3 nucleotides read TGCAGCGTTGGTTGGACAGGGAGTTTCGGGGAGCTGTTTTTT.